Below, 31 T cell receptor beta chains from the same sample are listed, as sequenced in a study of Ad26.COV2.S vaccination and SARS-CoV-2 variants. Produced via immunoSEQ multiplex PCR; TCRdb's table is partial and in-frame only. The data show hundreds of thousands of clones, approximately 90% seen once. Described treatment: about 20 received Ad26.COV2.S at low or high dose, single or two shots; roughly five received placebo; per-sample allocation not given. Sample collection was performed on day 63 after the first vaccine or placebo injection. The specimen was peripheral blood, collected in a trial of Ad26.COV2.S vaccine versus placebo. These receptors originate from a person aged 18-65 years who received the Ad26.COV2.S COVID-19 vaccine or a placebo.

The V gene is TRBV28, the J gene TRBJ2-1, with TRBD1 as a possible D gene (6 bases). With 4 bases removed from V and 5 bases from J, the gap between germline ends came to 18 bases. Germline V gene sequence: CDR1 MDHEN, CDR2 SYDVKM. The CDR3 extends over 16 amino acids. Here the CDR3 reads CASSSHRGSLDNEQFF. In nucleotides, the CDR3 is TGTGCCAGCAGTTCACATAGGGGGAGTCTGGACAATGAGCAGTTCTTC.

The V gene is TRBV24-1, the J gene TRBJ1-2; 10 nucleotides match TRBD1. The CDR3 covers 15 residues. V dropped 4 bases and J dropped 6; count of bases not matched to a gene: 7. Germline loops: CDR1 KGHDR, CDR2 SFDVKD. The CDR3 bases are TGTGCCACCAGTGAGAGGACAGGGGGAGTCGATGGCTACACCTTC. It translates to CATSERTGGVDGYTF.

The rearrangement links TRBV7-9 to TRBJ2-3, with D perhaps matching TRBD2 (5 bases). Germline values: CDR1 SEHNR, CDR2 FQNEAQ (reference sequence). This CDR3 spans 17 amino acids. V was pared by 1 base and J by 4 bases, with 18 bases between. Here the CDR3 reads CASSLGLGVKRPDTQYF. CDR3 bases: TGTGCCAGCAGCTTAGGTCTCGGGGTAAAAAGGCCAGATACGCAGTATTTT.

This rearrangement joins TRBV10-3 to TRBJ2-1; weak D call: TRBD1 (5 bases). Germline values: CDR1 ENHRY, CDR2 SYGVKD. V lost 6 bases and J lost 6, with 15 bases in between. The CDR3 totals 14 residues. CDR3 sequence (DNA): TGTGCCATCAGGCGACAGTCACTCGCCAATGAGCAGTTCTTC. Protein sequence: CAIRRQSLANEQFF.

The chain links TRBV6-6 to TRBJ1-1; possible D gene TRBD1, 5 bases. The CDR3 length is 14 residues. CDR1 is MNHNY and CDR2 is SVGAGI in the germline V gene (reference sequence). The V end was cut by 2 bases, the J end by 1 base, with 8 bases between. In nucleotides, the CDR3 is TGTGCCAGCAGTTACGGGACGGCGAACACTGAAGCTTTCTTT. Protein sequence: CASSYGTANTEAFF.

The chain recombines TRBV2 with TRBJ1-5, with D hard to call. Trimming removed 7 bases at V and 2 bases at J, with 12 bases between. This CDR3 is built from 14 residues. Germline CDR1 and CDR2: SNHLY and FYNNEI. The DNA for the CDR3 is TGTGCCAGCACGGGGATAGTTGGCAATCAGCCCCAGCATTTT. Protein sequence: CASTGIVGNQPQHF.

The rearrangement joins TRBV4-2 to TRBJ1-5; the D is unclear. The CDR3 length is 15 residues. Germline-derived CDR1 and CDR2 are LGHNA and YNFKEQ. Trimming removed 0 bases from V and 2 bases from J, with 8 bases in between. The CDR3 nucleotides read TGTGCCAGCAGCCAAGATCTGGGTCGCAATCAGCCCCAGCATTTT. It codes for CASSQDLGRNQPQHF.

This chain uses TRBV4-1 with TRBJ2-5; no clear D gene. Per the germline V gene, CDR1 is MGHRA and CDR2 is YSYEKL. The CDR3 has 13 amino acids. Trimming took 1 base from V and 5 from J, leaving 8 bases between them. The CDR3 region has the DNA TGCGCCAGCAGCCAAGCTGAGTGGGAGACCCAGTACTTC. Encoded protein: CASSQAEWETQYF.

The V gene is TRBV3-1 (or the pseudogene TRBV3-2), the J gene TRBJ2-7, with unresolved D. This CDR3 is built from 13 residues. Germline assignment: CDR1 LGHDT and CDR2 YNNKEL (reference sequence). Deletions cut 1 base from V and 5 bases from J, with 9 bases between. As DNA, the CDR3 is TGTGCCAGCAGCCAAGGGCTAGAAGACGAGCAGTACTTC. It is translated as CASSQGLEDEQYF.

The chain carries TRBV7-9 and TRBJ1-2; D remains ambiguous. The V end was cut by 1 base, the J end by 4 bases, with 13 bases between. This CDR3 contains 15 residues. Germline V lookup: CDR1 SEHNR, CDR2 FQNEAQ (reference sequence). The CDR3 sequence is CASSLDLADSYGYTF. Here the CDR3 DNA reads TGTGCCAGCAGCTTAGATTTGGCAGATTCCTATGGCTACACCTTC.

The chain couples TRBV28 to TRBJ2-7; D may correspond to TRBD1 or TRBD2 (5 bases each). Trimming removed 10 bases from V and 0 bases from J, with 13 bases in between. Germline CDR1 is MDHEN and CDR2 is SYDVKM. CDR3 length equals 13 residues. The CDR3 DNA follows: TGTGCCATCCGGGGCCCGGTCTCCTACGAGCAGTACTTC. Translating it yields CAIRGPVSYEQYF.

The rearrangement uses TRBV14 and TRBJ1-4, with TRBD1 identical over 8 bases. The CDR3 is 15 residues long. V was pared by 4 bases and J by 7 bases, with 8 bases of the junction left unmatched. Germline CDR1 SGHDN, CDR2 FVKESK. The CDR3 region has the DNA TGTGCCAGCAGCCCGCGGGCAGGGACAGGTGAAAAACTGTTTTTT. Translation gives CASSPRAGTGEKLFF.

This clone was seen only a few times. V is TRBV19 and J is TRBJ1-2; the D gene is possibly TRBD1 (5 bases). Germline V CDR1 and CDR2: LNHDA, SQIVND (reference sequence). V lost 0 bases to trimming and J lost 4 bases, with 18 bases between them. This CDR3 spans 17 amino acids. The CDR3 protein is CASSIDRSGDPIYGYTF. In DNA form, the CDR3 reads TGTGCCAGTAGTATAGATCGAAGCGGGGACCCTATCTATGGCTACACCTTC.

The chain employs TRBV18 and TRBJ2-5; no definite D call. The CDR3 runs to 13 residues. V was pared by 3 bases and J by 5 bases, with 10 bases between. CDR1 KGHSH and CDR2 LQKENI come from the germline V gene. This CDR3 is CASSPKKFETQYF. The CDR3 region has the DNA TGTGCCAGCTCACCGAAGAAGTTCGAGACCCAGTACTTC.

The chain carries TRBV27 and TRBJ2-1; 7 bases match TRBD1. V lost 4 bases and J lost 5; bases outside the gene matches: 8. Germline lookup yields CDR1 MNHEY and CDR2 SMNVEV (reference sequence). This CDR3 contains 15 residues. CDR3: CASSSSGQENNEQFF. The DNA of the CDR3 is TGTGCCAGCAGTTCTTCAGGACAGGAAAACAATGAGCAGTTCTTC.

The chain joins TRBV6-6 to TRBJ1-1, with D perhaps TRBD1 (5 bases). This CDR3 is 14 amino acids long. Looked up from germline, CDR1 is MNHNY and CDR2 is SVGAGI (reference sequence). The V gene lost 7 bases and the J gene lost 2 bases, with 14 bases spanning the gap. The CDR3 DNA sequence: TGTGCCAGCACGTTCGCAGGGCGAAACACTGAAGCTTTCTTT. This encodes CASTFAGRNTEAFF.

This clone was seen only once. The chain employs TRBV19 and TRBJ2-7; D perhaps matches TRBD2 (6 bases). CDR3 size: 14 residues. CDR1 is LNHDA, CDR2 SQIVND, per germline (reference sequence). V shed 3 bases and J shed 3 bases, with 12 bases lying between them. The CDR3 reads CASSIAGKVYEQYF. The CDR3 bases are TGTGCCAGTAGTATCGCGGGGAAGGTCTACGAGCAGTACTTC.

The chain couples TRBV5-1 to TRBJ1-1, with no clear D. V lost 0 bases and J lost 5, with 8 bases in between. The V gene's germline CDR1 is SGHRS and CDR2 YFSETQ. The CDR3 length is 13 residues. CDR3 nucleotide sequence: TGCGCCAGCAGCTTGGAGGTTAGTACTGAAGCTTTCTTT. This gives the protein CASSLEVSTEAFF. The entire variable domain, with the rest obtained from reference TRBV5-1 and TRBJ1-1, is as follows: KAGVTQTPRYLIKTRGQQVTLSCSPISGHRSVSWYQQTPGQGLQFLFEYFSETQRNKGNFPGRFSGRQFSNSRSEMNVSTLELGDSALYLCASSLEVSTEAFFGQGTRLTVV.

The V gene is TRBV19, the J gene TRBJ1-1, with D unclear. CDR3 size: 11 residues. CDR1 is LNHDA and CDR2 is SQIVND in the germline V gene (reference sequence). Trimming cost V 8 bases and J 5 bases, with 9 bases left between them. The CDR3 region is CASLTGTEAFF. For the CDR3, the DNA is TGTGCCAGTCTCACTGGTACTGAAGCTTTCTTT.

V usage is TRBV13 and J usage is TRBJ2-5; D not certain. In germline, CDR1 is PRHDT, CDR2 FYEKMQ (reference sequence). This CDR3 is 13 amino acids long. The germline V and J ends were trimmed by 2 bases and 2 bases, with 6 bases remaining between them. The CDR3 DNA follows: TGTGCCAGCAGCTTACGCTTTCAAGAGACCCAGTACTTC. Protein product: CASSLRFQETQYF.

The rearrangement uses TRBV9 and TRBJ2-7, with D possibly TRBD1 on 6 matching bases. Germline V gene lookup returns CDR1 SGDLS and CDR2 YYNGEE. The CDR3 has 14 amino acids. The V end lost 2 bases, the J end lost 3 bases, and 12 bases lay between the germline ends. CDR3 sequence reads: CASSVRDNYYEQYF. The CDR3 nucleotides are TGTGCCAGCAGCGTGAGGGACAATTACTACGAGCAGTACTTC.

The chain has TRBV5-5 and TRBJ2-2; no definite D call. V was cut by 0 bases and J by 5 bases, with 14 bases left in between. Germline V gene lookup returns CDR1 SGHKS and CDR2 YYEKEE (reference sequence). This CDR3 comprises 16 residues. CDR3 sequence (DNA): TGTGCCAGCAGCTTGGCTGGTGCCACGAGAACCGGGGAGCTGTTTTTT. Protein product: CASSLAGATRTGELFF.

This chain connects TRBV18 to TRBJ2-1; 7 bases are shared with TRBD2. The CDR3 covers 17 residues. The V gene's germline CDR1 is KGHSH and CDR2 LQKENI. V lost 0 bases and J lost 0; bases outside the gene matches: 5. The CDR3 sequence is CASSPPAGRDSYNEQFF. The CDR3 nucleotides are TGTGCCAGCTCACCACCGGCGGGGAGGGACTCCTACAATGAGCAGTTCTTC.

Concerning this clone itself: Other DNA sequences in this specimen translate into the identical CDR3. This chain uses TRBV7-2 with TRBJ1-2, with D maybe TRBD1 (6 bases). The CDR3 runs to 13 residues. Looked up from germline, CDR1 is SGHTA and CDR2 is FQGNSA. Trimming cost V 0 bases and J 6 bases, with 8 bases left between them. The CDR3 loop reads CASSLAAGDGYTF. The CDR3 DNA is TGTGCCAGCAGCTTAGCGGCAGGGGATGGCTACACCTTC.

The J gene is TRBJ2-7, the V gene TRBV29-1; 11 bases align to TRBD1. With V trimmed by 7 bases and J by 4 bases, 6 bases remained unmatched. CDR1 is SQVTM and CDR2 is ANQGSEA in the germline V gene. This CDR3 spans 13 amino acids. The CDR3 bases are TGCAGCGCACGGACAGGGGGCGGGTACGAGCAGTACTTC. Its translation: CSARTGGGYEQYF.

The rearrangement uses TRBV18 and TRBJ2-3; D is possibly TRBD1 or TRBD2 (5 bases each). The CDR3 is 13 amino acids. V lost 3 bases and J lost 9, with 13 bases in between. Germline-derived CDR1 and CDR2 are KGHSH and LQKENI. CDR3 sequence: CASSPRGEGTQYF. DNA for the CDR3: TGTGCCAGCTCACCGAGAGGGGAAGGGACGCAGTATTTT.

V usage is TRBV27 and J usage is TRBJ2-6; TRBD1 is a possible D gene (5 bases). The V end lost 3 bases, the J end lost 1 base, and 13 bases lay between the germline ends. The germline V gene has CDR1 MNHEY and CDR2 SMNVEV (reference sequence). This CDR3 region has 17 residues. The CDR3 DNA is TGTGCCAGCAGTTTGTGGCAGGGTCGTTCTGGGGCCAACGTCCTGACTTTC. It translates to CASSLWQGRSGANVLTF.

This sequence joins TRBV12-3 or TRBV12-4 and TRBJ2-1; either TRBD1 or TRBD2 may fit D (5 bases each). V dropped 6 bases and J dropped 6 bases, with 12 bases sitting between them. CDR3 length: 13 residues. The CDR3 protein is CASRAGTGNEQFF. Written as DNA, the CDR3 is TGTGCCAGCAGAGCCGGGACGGGCAATGAGCAGTTCTTC.

This chain connects TRBV3-1 (or the pseudogene TRBV3-2) to TRBJ1-2; D is possibly TRBD1 (6 bases). CDR1 and CDR2 (germline): LGHDT, YNNKEL (reference sequence). Trimming removed 0 bases at V and 8 bases at J, with 13 bases between. The CDR3 extends over 14 amino acids. The CDR3 DNA follows: TGTGCCAGCAGCCAAGATAGGGGGGCAGGGGGCTACACCTTC. This gives the protein CASSQDRGAGGYTF.

The V gene is TRBV30, the J gene TRBJ2-7; D may be TRBD1 (6 bases). Germline CDR1 reads GTSNPN; CDR2 reads SVGIG (reference sequence). The V end lost 3 bases, the J end lost 0 bases, and 15 bases lay between the germline ends. The CDR3 is 15 amino acids. The CDR3: CAWRATGRSSYEQYF. The DNA of the CDR3 is TGTGCCTGGAGGGCGACAGGACGAAGCTCCTACGAGCAGTACTTC.

The chain joins TRBV6-5 to TRBJ2-7; TRBD2 matches at 14 bases. CDR3 length: 15 residues. Germline V gene data show CDR1 as MNHEY and CDR2 as SVGAGI. The ends lost 6 bases at V and 6 bases at J; junction bases unmatched: 7. Here the CDR3 reads CASSPGLAGAGEQYF. CDR3 sequence (DNA): TGTGCCAGCAGCCCGGGACTAGCGGGAGCCGGCGAGCAGTACTTC.